This T cell receptor beta chain is from a study of T cells in localized non-small cell lung cancer. Sequencing was performed with immunoSEQ multiplex PCR; in TCRdb, only in-frame clones are kept and a portion is missing. The table lists 70,000 or so clones, roughly 80% of them singletons. The sample holds one count of this clone. Its antigen is unknown. Study-wide results and limits: A median of approximately 50 of the top 100 tumor clones appeared in adjacent lung, which was paired and uninvolved.

CDR1 and CDR2 from the germline V gene are SNHLY and FYNNEI. The V end was cut by 3 bases, the J end by 11 bases, with 10 bases between. The CDR3 has 11 amino acids. This chain connects TRBV2 to TRBJ1-1; D is undetermined. Sample: peripheral blood, taken before any cancer treatment. The clonotype comes from a female donor over 55 with stage I lung adenocarcinoma. The CDR3 loop reads CASSESVIAFF. The CDR3 DNA reads as TGTGCCAGCAGTGAGTCAGTTATCGCTTTCTTT.